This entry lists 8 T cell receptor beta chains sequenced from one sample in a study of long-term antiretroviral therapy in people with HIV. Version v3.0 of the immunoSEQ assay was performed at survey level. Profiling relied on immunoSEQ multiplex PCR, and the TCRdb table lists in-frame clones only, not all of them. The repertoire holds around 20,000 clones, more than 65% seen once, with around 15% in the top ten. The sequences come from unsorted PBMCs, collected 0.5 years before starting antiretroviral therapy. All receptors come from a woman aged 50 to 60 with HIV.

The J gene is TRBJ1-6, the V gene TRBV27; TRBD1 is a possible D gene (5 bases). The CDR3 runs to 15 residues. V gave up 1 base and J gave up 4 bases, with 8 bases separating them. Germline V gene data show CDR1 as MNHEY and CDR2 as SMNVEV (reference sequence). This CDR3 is CASSLFSGYNSPLHF. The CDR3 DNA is TGTGCCAGCAGTTTATTCTCAGGGTATAATTCACCCCTCCACTTT.

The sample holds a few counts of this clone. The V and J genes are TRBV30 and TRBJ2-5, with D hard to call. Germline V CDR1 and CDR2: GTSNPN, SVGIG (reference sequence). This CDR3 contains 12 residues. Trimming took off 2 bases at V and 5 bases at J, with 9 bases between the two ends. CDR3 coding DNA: TGTGCCTGGAGTATCGACGGGGAGACCCAGTACTTC. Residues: CAWSIDGETQYF. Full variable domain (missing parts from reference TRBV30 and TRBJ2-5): SQTIHQWPATLVQPVGSPLSLECTVEGTSNPNLYWYRQAAGRGLQLLFYSVGIGQISSEVPQNLSASRPQDRQFILSSKKLLLSDSGFYLCAWSIDGETQYFGPGTRLLVL.

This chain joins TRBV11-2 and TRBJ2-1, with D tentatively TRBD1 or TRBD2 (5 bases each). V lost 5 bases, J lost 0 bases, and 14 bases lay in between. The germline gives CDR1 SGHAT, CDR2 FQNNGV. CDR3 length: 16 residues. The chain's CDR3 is CASSTEGRFSYNEQFF. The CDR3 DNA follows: TGTGCCAGCAGCACCGAGGGACGGTTCTCCTACAATGAGCAGTTCTTC.

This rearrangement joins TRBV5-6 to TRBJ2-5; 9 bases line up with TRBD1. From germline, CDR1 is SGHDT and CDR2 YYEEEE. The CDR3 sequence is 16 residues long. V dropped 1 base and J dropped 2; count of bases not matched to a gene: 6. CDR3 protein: CASSLIGTGSQETQYF. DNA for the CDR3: TGTGCCAGCAGCTTGATTGGGACAGGGAGTCAAGAGACCCAGTACTTC.

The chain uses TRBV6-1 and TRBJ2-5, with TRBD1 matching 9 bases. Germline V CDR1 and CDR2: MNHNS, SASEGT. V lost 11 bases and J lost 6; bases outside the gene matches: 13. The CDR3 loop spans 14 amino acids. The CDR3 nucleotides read TGTGCCTCTTTAAGGGGACAGGGCGCGAAGACCCAGTACTTC. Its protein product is CASLRGQGAKTQYF.

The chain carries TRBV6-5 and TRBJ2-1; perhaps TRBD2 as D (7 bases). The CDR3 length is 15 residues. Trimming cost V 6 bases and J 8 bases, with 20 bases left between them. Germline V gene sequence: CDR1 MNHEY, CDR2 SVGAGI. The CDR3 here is CASSLAWGGLDEQFF. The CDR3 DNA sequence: TGTGCCAGCAGCCTAGCGTGGGGGGGCCTCGATGAGCAGTTCTTC.

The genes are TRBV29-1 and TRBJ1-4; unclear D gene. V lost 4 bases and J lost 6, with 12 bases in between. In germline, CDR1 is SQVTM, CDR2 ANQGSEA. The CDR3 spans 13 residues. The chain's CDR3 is CSVVGGRDEKLFF. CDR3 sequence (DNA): TGCAGCGTTGTAGGCGGGCGAGATGAAAAACTGTTTTTT.

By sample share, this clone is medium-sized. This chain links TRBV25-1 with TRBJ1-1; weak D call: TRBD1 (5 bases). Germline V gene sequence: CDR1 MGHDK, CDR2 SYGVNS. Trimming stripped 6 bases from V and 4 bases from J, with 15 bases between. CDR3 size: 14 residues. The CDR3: CASRGPVTATEAFF. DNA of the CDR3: TGTGCCAGCAGGGGGCCCGTGACAGCCACTGAAGCTTTCTTT.